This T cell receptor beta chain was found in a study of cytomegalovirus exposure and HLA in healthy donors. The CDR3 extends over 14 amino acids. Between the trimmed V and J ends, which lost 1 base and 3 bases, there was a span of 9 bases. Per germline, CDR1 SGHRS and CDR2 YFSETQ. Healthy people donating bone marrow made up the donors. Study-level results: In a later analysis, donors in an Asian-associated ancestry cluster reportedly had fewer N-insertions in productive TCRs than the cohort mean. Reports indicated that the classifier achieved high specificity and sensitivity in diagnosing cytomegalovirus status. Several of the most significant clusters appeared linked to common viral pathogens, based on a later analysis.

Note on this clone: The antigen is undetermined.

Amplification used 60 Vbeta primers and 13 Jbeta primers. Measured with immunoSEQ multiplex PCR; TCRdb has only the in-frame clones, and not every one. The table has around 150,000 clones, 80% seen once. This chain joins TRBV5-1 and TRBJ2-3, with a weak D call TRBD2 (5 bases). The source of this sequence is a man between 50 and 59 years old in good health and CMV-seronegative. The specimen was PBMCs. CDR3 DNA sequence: TGCGCCAGCAGCTTGAGCGGAATGACAGATACGCAGTATTTT. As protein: CASSLSGMTDTQYF.